This paragraph reports one T cell receptor (beta chain). Its antigen is as yet unknown. The data originate from a study of shared clonotypes between healthy human individuals. Study context: The donors, a couple of women and a few men, were aged 18 to 49. The study's findings and limits: Sorted-subset samples were not fully sequenced, rarefaction indicated.

The table came from immunoSEQ multiplex PCR; TCRdb's copy has only in-frame clones and leaves some out. The table records 2 million to 3 million clones, roughly 93% of them present only once. Each of the donors was a healthy adult who was HIV-negative and had not had a recent acute infection or vaccination. This TCR was recovered from a man aged 18 to 30 in good health. Some clones in this sample may be carry-over from other donors' samples. The sample consisted of naive CD4+ T cells from PBMCs. Subset described: CD45RA+ positively selected.

The CDR3 here is CASSQQDDPLGAFF. The CDR3 bases are TGTGCCAGCAGTCAACAGGACGACCCTTTGGGAGCTTTCTTT. The V and J genes are TRBV6-5 and TRBJ1-1; possible D gene TRBD1, 5 bases. V was shortened by 5 bases and J by 10 bases, with 20 bases between the two germline ends. CDR3 size: 14 residues. The germline V gene encodes CDR1 MNHEY and CDR2 SVGAGI.